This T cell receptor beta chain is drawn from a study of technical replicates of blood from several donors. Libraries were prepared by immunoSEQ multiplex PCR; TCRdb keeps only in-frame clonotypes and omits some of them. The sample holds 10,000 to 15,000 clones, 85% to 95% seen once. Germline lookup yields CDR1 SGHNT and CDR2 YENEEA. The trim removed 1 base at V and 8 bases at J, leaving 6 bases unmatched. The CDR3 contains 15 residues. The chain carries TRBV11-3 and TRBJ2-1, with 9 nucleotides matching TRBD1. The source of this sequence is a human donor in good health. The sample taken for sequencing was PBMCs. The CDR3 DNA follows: TGTGCCAGCAGCTTAGGGACAGGGGATTCAGATGAGCAGTTCTTC. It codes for CASSLGTGDSDEQFF. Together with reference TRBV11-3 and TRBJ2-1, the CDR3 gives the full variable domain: EAGVVQSPRYKIIEKKQPVAFWCNPISGHNTLYWYLQNLGQGPELLIRYENEEAVDDSQLPKDRFSAERLKGVDSTLKIQPAELGDSAVYLCASSLGTGDSDEQFFGPGTRLTVL.